This T cell receptor beta chain was sequenced during a study of T-cell reconstitution after alpha-beta-depleted transplantation in children. The authors prepared the TCRbeta library with unique molecular identifiers. MiXCR, applied by TCRdb to the PCR reads, yields one record per CDR3 protein. Here the sample spans approximately 45,000 distinct CDR3 sequences, about 50% being singletons. General study points: Newly produced T cells mostly accounted for T-cell counts and diversity one year post-transplant. About two months after transplant, alpha-beta T cells reportedly came from several hundred expanded graft clones. High day-60 TCRbeta diversity in some patients came from surviving recipient T cells and thymic progenitors.

Trimming shortened V by 5 bases and J by 2 bases, and 3 bases separated the two germline ends. The CDR3 loop spans 12 amino acids. Germline values: CDR1 SEHNR, CDR2 FQNEAQ (reference sequence). About this clonotype: What it binds is not known.

This chain joins TRBV7-9 and TRBJ2-2; D unclear. This clonotype originated in a boy younger than two with SCID, due to receive a stem cell transplant. The sample in question was peripheral blood, obtained before TCRalphabeta/CD19-depleted stem cell transplant. CDR3 protein: CASSANTGELFF. The CDR3 DNA sequence: TGTGCCAGCAGCGCAAACACCGGGGAGCTGTTTTTT.